This T cell receptor (beta chain) emerged from a study of Tregs in tolerant kidney transplant recipients. Findings of the study overall: Biological reproducibility was not directly addressed in this study. For some patients, primers changed over time, blocking nucleotide-level comparison.

The repertoire was sequenced with immunoSEQ multiplex PCR; TCRdb's copy has only in-frame clones and lacks some. The sample includes fewer than 80,000 clones, 95% to 98% of them seen just once. CD4+CD25+CD127- Tregs, CD4+CD25- non-Tregs, CD4 and CD8 cells were sorted. V was cut by 8 bases and J by 1 base, with 14 bases left in between. CDR1 is MNHNS and CDR2 is SASEGT in the germline V gene. The CDR3 has 14 amino acids. Remarks on this clone: No antigen is known for it.

This chain connects TRBV6-1 to TRBJ1-1, with unresolved D. The sample consisted of Tregs from blood, taken before the transplant. The sequence came from a human donor who received a combined kidney and bone marrow transplant. For the CDR3, the DNA is TGTGCCAGCGAGGTCCGGCTGGCGAACACTGAAGCTTTCTTT. It is translated as CASEVRLANTEAFF.